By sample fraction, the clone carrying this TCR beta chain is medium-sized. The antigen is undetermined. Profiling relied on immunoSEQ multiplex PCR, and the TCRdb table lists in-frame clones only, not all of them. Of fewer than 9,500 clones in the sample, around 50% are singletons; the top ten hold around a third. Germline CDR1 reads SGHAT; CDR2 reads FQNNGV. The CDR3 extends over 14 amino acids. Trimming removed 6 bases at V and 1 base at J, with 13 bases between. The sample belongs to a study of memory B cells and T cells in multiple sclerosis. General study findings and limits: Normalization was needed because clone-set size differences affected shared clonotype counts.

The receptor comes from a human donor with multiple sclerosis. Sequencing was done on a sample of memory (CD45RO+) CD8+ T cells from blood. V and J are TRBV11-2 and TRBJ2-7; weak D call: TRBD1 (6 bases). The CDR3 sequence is CASRPPTGSYEQYF. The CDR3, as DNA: TGTGCCAGCAGACCACCGACAGGATCCTACGAGCAGTACTTC.